The sequence of this T cell receptor (beta chain) was determined in a study of T cell responses to AZD1222 COVID-19 vaccine. Study-level information: The analysis combined second doses at about 4 or about 12 weeks. Whole-study results and caveats: Targeting of unmutated variant regions was reportedly seen in nearly half of spike-specific TCRs.

Germline-derived CDR1 and CDR2 are SEHNR and FQNEAQ (reference sequence). V was trimmed by 1 base and J by 9 bases, leaving 19 bases between them. This CDR3 region has 17 residues. Comment on this clone: Antigen specificity is unknown.

Assay: immunoSEQ multiplex PCR; the TCRdb copy retains only in-frame clones and omits some. Of around 160,000 clones in the sample, around 94% were seen once. The source is an adult in good health. The sample here was peripheral blood, taken on day 0 of AZD1222 vaccination. The chain uses TRBV7-9 and TRBJ1-6, with D maybe TRBD1 (5 bases). The CDR3 DNA reads TGTGCCAGCAGCTTAGGGTACGAGGGACCGATCCTTTCACCCCTCCACTTT. It yields the protein CASSLGYEGPILSPLHF. Supplemented by reference TRBV7-9 and TRBJ1-6, the full variable domain reads DTGVSQNPRHKITKRGQNVTFRCDPISEHNRLYWYRQTLGQGPEFLTYFQNEAQLEKSRLLSDRFSAERPKGSFSTLEIQRTEQGDSAMYLCASSLGYEGPILSPLHFGNGTRLTVT.